This paragraph reports one T cell receptor beta chain. No antigen is known for it. V shed 8 bases and J 2 bases; nucleotides not matched to a gene: 3. Germline V CDR1 and CDR2: MNHEY, SVGEGT. This CDR3 contains 13 residues. These data come from a study of blood T cells in healthy people across ages. The study, taken as a whole, reports: Samples with more naive T cells showed higher observed beta diversity. There was no known CMV status for donors, so expanded clonotype changes were possibly confounded.

Then a second PCR, running about 6 to 12 cycles, was carried out with a sample-barcoded 5' primer and a J-beta primer mix. MiXCR, run by TCRdb on the 5' RACE reads, gives a single entry per CDR3 protein. The profile shows over 600,000 distinct CDR3 sequences, about 21% of them singletons. Each individual donor underwent a draw of ten milliliters of peripheral blood. The J gene is TRBJ1-5, the V gene TRBV6-2 or TRBV6-3; 7 bases align to TRBD1. This receptor was taken from a man between 65 and 80 years old in good health. Sequenced input: blood. CDR3 in DNA: TGTGCCAGCGGACAGGTTGGCAATCAGCCCCAGCATTTT. Protein product: CASGQVGNQPQHF.